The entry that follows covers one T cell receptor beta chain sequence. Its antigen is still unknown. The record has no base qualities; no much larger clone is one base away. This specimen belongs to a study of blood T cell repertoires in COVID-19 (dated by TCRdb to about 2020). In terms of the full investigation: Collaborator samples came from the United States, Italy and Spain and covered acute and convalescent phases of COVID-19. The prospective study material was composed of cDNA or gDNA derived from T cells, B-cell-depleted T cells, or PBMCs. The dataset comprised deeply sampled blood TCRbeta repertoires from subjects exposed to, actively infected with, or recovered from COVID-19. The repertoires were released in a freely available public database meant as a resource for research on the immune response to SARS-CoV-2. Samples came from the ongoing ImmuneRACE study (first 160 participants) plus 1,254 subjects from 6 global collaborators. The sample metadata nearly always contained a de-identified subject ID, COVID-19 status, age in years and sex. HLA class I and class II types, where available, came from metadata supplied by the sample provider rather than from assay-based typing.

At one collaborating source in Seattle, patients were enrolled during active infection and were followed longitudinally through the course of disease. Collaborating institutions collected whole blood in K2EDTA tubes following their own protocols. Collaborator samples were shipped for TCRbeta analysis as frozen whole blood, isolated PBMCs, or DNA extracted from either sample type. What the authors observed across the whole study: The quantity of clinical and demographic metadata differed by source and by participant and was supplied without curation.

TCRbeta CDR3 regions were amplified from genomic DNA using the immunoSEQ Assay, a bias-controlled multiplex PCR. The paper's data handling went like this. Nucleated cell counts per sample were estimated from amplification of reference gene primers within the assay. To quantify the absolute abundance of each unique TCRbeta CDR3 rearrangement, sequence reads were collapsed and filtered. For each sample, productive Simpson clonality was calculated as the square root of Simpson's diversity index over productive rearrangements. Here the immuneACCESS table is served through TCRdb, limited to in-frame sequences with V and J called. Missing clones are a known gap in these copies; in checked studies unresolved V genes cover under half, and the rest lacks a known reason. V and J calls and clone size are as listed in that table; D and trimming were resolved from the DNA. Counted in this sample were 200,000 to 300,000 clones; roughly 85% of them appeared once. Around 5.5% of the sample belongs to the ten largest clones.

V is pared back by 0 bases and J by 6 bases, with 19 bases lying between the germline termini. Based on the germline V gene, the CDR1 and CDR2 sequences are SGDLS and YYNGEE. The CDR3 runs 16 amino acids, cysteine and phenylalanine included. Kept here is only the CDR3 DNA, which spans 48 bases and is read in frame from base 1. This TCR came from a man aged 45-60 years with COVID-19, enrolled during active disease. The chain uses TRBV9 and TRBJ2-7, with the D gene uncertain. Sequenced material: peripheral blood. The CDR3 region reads CASSVAWASGPAEQYF. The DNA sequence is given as TGTGCCAGCAGCGTAGCTTGGGCTTCAGGTCCCGCCGAGCAGTACTTC.